Listed below are T cell receptor beta chains from one sample, sequenced in a study of cytomegalovirus exposure and HLA in healthy donors. Some clones are missing from TCRdb's copy, which holds only in-frame ones; the method was immunoSEQ multiplex PCR. The sample records 250,000 to 350,000 clones, 70% to 90% being singletons. The sample was PBMCs. Receptor source: a man in his forties or fifties in good health and CMV-seropositive. Both conserved end residues are part of each CDR3. A D gene is named only where the DNA matches it firmly. Clone size is shown for a subset of rows, as once, few, many or a class of expanded clone.

TRBD1	TRBV28	.	TRBJ1-2	CASSPGQGPNYGYTF	TGTGCCAGCAGTCCAGGACAGGGACCTAACTATGGCTACACCTTC
TRBD1	TRBV4-1	few	TRBJ2-7	CASSRPGGAVPEQYF	TGCGCCAGCAGCCGTCCAGGGGGCGCGGTACCCGAGCAGTACTTC
.	TRBV28	.	TRBJ2-2	CASRFKASDTGELFF	TGTGCCAGCAGGTTCAAGGCTAGCGACACCGGGGAGCTGTTTTTT
TRBD2	TRBV4-1	.	TRBJ2-5	CASSQGTSGRETQYF	TGCGCCAGCAGCCAAGGGACTAGCGGGAGGGAGACCCAGTACTTC
.	TRBV9	.	TRBJ2-7	CASSVRRAEGASSYEQYF	TGTGCCAGCAGCGTAAGGAGGGCGGAGGGGGCCAGCTCCTACGAGCAGTACTTC
.	TRBV7-6	.	TRBJ2-7	CASSLDETGGGHEQYF	TGTGCCAGCAGCTTAGACGAAACCGGGGGAGGCCACGAGCAGTACTTC
.	TRBV9	.	TRBJ2-7	CASSVGYTSYEQYF	TGTGCCAGCAGCGTAGGGTACACCTCCTACGAGCAGTACTTC
.	TRBV28	.	TRBJ1-1	CATILRLLQGNTEAFF	TGTGCCACCATACTTCGGCTTCTACAGGGGAACACTGAAGCTTTCTTT
TRBD1	TRBV15	once	TRBJ1-2	CATSRDQGGHLTWGYGYTF	TGTGCCACCAGCAGAGATCAGGGGGGACACCTCACCTGGGGCTATGGCTACACCTTC
.	TRBV5-1	.	TRBJ2-7	CASSFAGYEQYF	TGCGCCAGCAGCTTCGCCGGTTACGAGCAGTACTTC
.	TRBV15	.	TRBJ1-4	CATSRDINEKLFF	TGTGCCACCAGCAGAGATATTAATGAAAAACTGTTTTTT
TRBD1	TRBV19	.	TRBJ2-1	CASSGQGLHEQFF	TGTGCCAGCTCGGGACAGGGGCTCCATGAGCAGTTCTTC
TRBD2	TRBV6-5	few	TRBJ2-7	CASSYSYSGSHYEQYF	TGTGCCAGCAGTTACTCGTATAGCGGGTCACACTACGAGCAGTACTTC
TRBD2	TRBV2	.	TRBJ2-7	CASRGLAFSYEQYF	TGTGCCAGCAGAGGACTAGCGTTCTCCTACGAGCAGTACTTC
TRBD2	TRBV27	.	TRBJ2-1	CASSRTSGSSYNEQFF	TGTGCCAGCAGTAGGACTAGCGGAAGCTCCTACAATGAGCAGTTCTTC
.	TRBV27	.	TRBJ2-7	CASRPLERSSYEQYF	TGTGCCAGCAGGCCCTTAGAGCGGAGCTCCTACGAGCAGTACTTC